This T cell receptor beta chain appears in the sequencing data of a study of OX40 agonist ivuxolimab in advanced cancers. Study information: Intravenous ivuxolimab was administered to patients every 2 weeks at 0.01 to 10 mg/kg. Dose-escalation subjects each had hepatocellular carcinoma, melanoma, renal cell or head and neck cancer. Broader study findings: Clones of CD4+ and CD8+ blood T cells grew by week 6 at doses of 0.1 to 3.0 mg/kg. CD4+ T cells averaged fewer expanded clones than CD8+ T cells.

This clone has more than one count but fewer than ten. Antigen specificity is unknown. V lost 11 bases and J lost 4, with 14 bases in between. The germline V gene encodes CDR1 SGHAT and CDR2 FQDESV (reference sequence). CDR3 size: 13 residues. Using immunoSEQ multiplex PCR, the repertoire was profiled, and TCRdb retains in-frame clones only, with some absent. The table records around 19,000 clones, more than 80% of them present only once. This specimen consisted of CD4+ or CD8+ T cells sorted from blood, obtained in a trial of the OX40 agonist ivuxolimab. The TCR originated in an adult with an advanced solid tumor such as melanoma, head and neck, liver or kidney cancer. V and J are TRBV11-1 and TRBJ2-2; D ambiguous. The CDR3 here is CAYGPDGTGELFF. In nucleotides, the CDR3 is TGTGCCTACGGACCGGACGGCACCGGGGAGCTGTTTTTT.